The clone carrying this T cell receptor beta chain was seen a handful of times. The antigen remains unidentified. These data belong to a study of blood T cells in healthy people across ages. The second PCR ran roughly 7 to 12 cycles with a sample-barcoded 5' primer and J-beta primers. Each CDR3 protein gets one entry after TCRdb re-called the 5' RACE reads with MiXCR. The repertoire holds approximately 1.5 million distinct CDR3 sequences, around 35% seen once, with over 9% in the top ten. The CDR3 length is 15 residues. From germline, CDR1 is MNHEY and CDR2 SMNVEV (reference sequence). Trimming took off 5 bases at V and 3 bases at J, with 17 bases between the two ends. Total RNA was isolated from each sample in quantities of at least 5 micrograms. Whole-study findings and limits: Across the age range, TCR beta diversity per million T cells fell in a roughly linear way.

This TCR was recovered from a woman in her twenties or thirties in good health. Sequencing used blood. This rearrangement joins TRBV27 to TRBJ2-7; D unresolved. The CDR3 spells CASSLGVGQNYEQYF. The CDR3 nucleotides are TGTGCCAGCAGTCTTGGGGTCGGTCAGAACTACGAGCAGTACTTC.